The rows below give T cell receptor beta chains drawn from one sample of a study of blood T cell repertoires in COVID-19. Generated by immunoSEQ multiplex PCR, the TCRdb table keeps only in-frame clones and is missing some. This repertoire shows 350,000 to 550,000 clones, roughly 87% found once; its top ten account for under 2%. Input material: PBMCs or T cells enriched from blood (not recorded which). Receptors originate from a woman younger than 30 with acute COVID-19. Each CDR3 is given with its conserved first and last residue.

v_gene	j_gene	CDR3aa
TRBV7-9	TRBJ2-3	CASSLASGEDTQYF
TRBV7-9	TRBJ1-2	CASSLTGGGGYTF
TRBV28	TRBJ2-6	CASRLAGPGANVLTF
TRBV29-1	TRBJ2-7	CSVVVTSGIYEQYF
TRBV19	TRBJ1-5	CASSQFGGRDQPQHF
TRBV25-1	TRBJ1-2	CASSDSTNYGYTF
TRBV5-1	TRBJ1-1	CASSPGTGEHLIEAFF
TRBV19	TRBJ1-5	CASRRDRAFGGNQPQHF
TRBV19	TRBJ1-2	CASSGPRGPRFGYTF
TRBV4-1	TRBJ1-2	CASSLGTRGFYTF
TRBV10-2	TRBJ2-2	CASIAAGELFF
TRBV12-5	TRBJ2-1	CASGLGTGFDEQFF
TRBV7-8	TRBJ2-2	CASSPWTSGSTGELFF
TRBV30	TRBJ2-7	CAWSGQDYEQYF
TRBV9	TRBJ2-5	CASNTQGVQETQYF
TRBV7-9	TRBJ1-5	CASSREGSGTDSNQPQHF
TRBV20-1	TRBJ2-1	CSASRRGPYNEQFF
TRBV2	TRBJ1-1	CASSVEGIEAFF
TRBV4-1	TRBJ1-1	CASSQELRGGSTEAFF
TRBV9	TRBJ2-5	CASSVTGHVLQTQYF
TRBV6-1	TRBJ1-1	CASSEAYGPLNTEAFF
TRBV5-1	TRBJ1-4	CASQGQGREKLFF
TRBV5-1	TRBJ1-3	CASSLRGNRDRQDGNTIYF
TRBV5-8	TRBJ1-2	CASSFDPEGRGVNYGYTF
TRBV27	TRBJ1-2	CASSLDQNYGYTF
TRBV9	TRBJ1-5	CASSVEGLSNQPQHF
TRBV3-1/TRBV3-2	TRBJ1-6	CASSDWDRGNSPLHF
TRBV6-5	TRBJ1-5	CASSLEVAQPQHF
TRBV28	TRBJ1-1	CASRTGKAMNTEAFF
TRBV18	TRBJ1-1	CASSTPQTGGWPTEAFF
TRBV7-2	TRBJ2-2	CASSLVSGANTGELFF
TRBV5-8	TRBJ2-7	CASSPAGFYEQYF
TRBV24-1	TRBJ2-1	CATRSSVENNEQFF
TRBV7-8	TRBJ2-5	CASTRTGKETQYF
TRBV6-5	TRBJ1-4	CASSWTGGRFAEKLFF
TRBV6-2/TRBV6-3	TRBJ2-1	CASSSPTTRVYNEQFF
TRBV7-6	TRBJ2-1	CASSSGLAGAGGQFF